Following are 23 T cell receptor beta chains from one sample sequenced in a study of blood T cell repertoires in COVID-19. Assay: immunoSEQ multiplex PCR; the TCRdb copy retains only in-frame clones and omits some. The sample gives roughly 330,000 clones, more than 70% of which show up once; about 6% is in the top ten. Sequencing was done on a sample of peripheral blood. The receptors come from a man younger than 35 who had recovered from COVID-19.

The rearrangement joins TRBV6-2 or TRBV6-3 to TRBJ1-5, with D unclear. The CDR3 sequence is 16 residues long. The germline V and J ends were trimmed by 5 bases and 9 bases, with 23 bases remaining between them. Per the germline V gene, CDR1 is MNHEY and CDR2 is SVGEGT. The CDR3 reads CASSHRGLGLKGPQHF. CDR3 DNA: TGTGCCAGCAGTCACCGAGGGTTGGGCCTCAAGGGGCCCCAGCATTTT.

The V gene is TRBV24-1, the J gene TRBJ2-3; D unclear. The germline V gene encodes CDR1 KGHDR and CDR2 SFDVKD. Trimming left V 10 bases short and J 2 bases short, with 6 bases between. There are 11 residues in the CDR3. CDR3 sequence (DNA): TGTGCCACGGCTGACACAGATACGCAGTATTTT. Amino acids: CATADTDTQYF.

This clone appeared a single time. V gene TRBV6-5 combines with J gene TRBJ2-7, with D uncertain. The CDR3 length is 11 residues. V lost 6 bases and J 7 bases, leaving 10 bases between the germline ends. The germline V gene encodes CDR1 MNHEY and CDR2 SVGAGI. The CDR3 sequence: CASRGPWEQYF. DNA for the CDR3: TGTGCCAGCAGGGGCCCCTGGGAGCAGTACTTC.

V and J are TRBV6-1 and TRBJ2-6; TRBD1 agrees at 7 bases. With 1 base clipped from V and 0 bases from J, the junction kept 9 bases outside the gene matches. The germline V gene has CDR1 MNHNS and CDR2 SASEGT. This CDR3 has 19 residues. In nucleotides, the CDR3 is TGTGCCAGCAGTGAAGGATATTGGGGACAGTCCTCTGGGGCCAACGTCCTGACTTTC. Residues: CASSEGYWGQSSGANVLTF.

V usage is TRBV27 and J usage is TRBJ2-1, with D perhaps matching TRBD2 (5 bases). This CDR3 contains 15 residues. The V end was cut by 2 bases, the J end by 3 bases, with 11 bases between. Germline V gene data show CDR1 as MNHEY and CDR2 as SMNVEV (reference sequence). CDR3 amino acids: CASSLPGNLYNEQFF. The DNA for the CDR3 is TGTGCCAGCAGTTTACCGGGGAACCTCTACAATGAGCAGTTCTTC.

The chain combines TRBV3-1 (or the pseudogene TRBV3-2) with TRBJ1-5, with D perhaps matching TRBD1 (6 bases). The V end lost 1 base, the J end lost 4 bases, and 11 bases lay between the germline ends. The CDR3 is made up of 15 amino acids. Germline CDR1 and CDR2: LGHDT and YNNKEL (reference sequence). The CDR3 DNA follows: TGTGCCAGCAGCCAAGGGACAGCAAGAAATCAGCCCCAGCATTTT. Amino acid sequence: CASSQGTARNQPQHF.

The rearrangement uses TRBV12-3 or TRBV12-4 and TRBJ1-5; D may be TRBD1 (5 bases). The CDR3 has 13 residues. V was trimmed by 4 bases and J by 6 bases, leaving 10 bases between them. CDR3 bases: TGTGCCAGCAGTTATGGGGCAGGTCAGCCCCAGCATTTT. This sequence encodes CASSYGAGQPQHF.

DNA for the CDR3: TGTGCCATCAGTTACGGGACTAGCGGGAGCGGGTTAGAGACCCAGTACTTC. It yields the protein CAISYGTSGSGLETQYF. The chain recombines TRBV10-3 with TRBJ2-5; 14 bases match TRBD2. Looked up from germline, CDR1 is ENHRY and CDR2 is SYGVKD. The CDR3 has 17 amino acids. V lost 5 bases, J lost 4 bases, and 9 bases stayed unmatched.

This chain links TRBV30 with TRBJ1-1; D is perhaps TRBD1 (5 bases). The germline V gene encodes CDR1 GTSNPN and CDR2 SVGIG (reference sequence). The ends were cut back, 2 bases at V and 5 bases at J, with 15 bases in the middle. The length of the CDR3 is 14 residues. CDR3 coding DNA: TGTGCCTGGAGTTCGGGGGTATGGGGGACTGAAGCTTTCTTT. Translating it yields CAWSSGVWGTEAFF. Together with reference TRBV30 and TRBJ1-1, the CDR3 gives the full variable domain: SQTIHQWPATLVQPVGSPLSLECTVEGTSNPNLYWYRQAAGRGLQLLFYSVGIGQISSEVPQNLSASRPQDRQFILSSKKLLLSDSGFYLCAWSSGVWGTEAFFGQGTRLTVV.

CDR3 nucleotides: TGTGCCAGCAGCCCGCAGGGGGACAGGGGAATTATAGGCCTGATGAACACTGAAGCTTTCTTT. Amino acid sequence: CASSPQGDRGIIGLMNTEAFF. J is TRBJ1-1 and V is TRBV14; 10 bases are shared with TRBD1. Per germline, CDR1 SGHDN and CDR2 FVKESK. This CDR3 region has 21 residues. The junction had 20 bases not matched to a gene; V was cut back by 4 bases and J by 0 bases.

The chain has TRBV5-4 and TRBJ2-7; 10 bases line up with TRBD2. Germline lookup yields CDR1 SGHNT and CDR2 YYREEE (reference sequence). This CDR3 region has 15 residues. Trimming took 4 bases from V and 2 from J; bases not matched to a gene: 6. CDR3 sequence reads: CASSRSGGGPYEQYF. The CDR3 region has the DNA TGTGCCAGCAGCCGGAGCGGGGGGGGGCCCTACGAGCAGTACTTC.

The chain couples TRBV7-3 to TRBJ2-1, with TRBD1 matching over 7 bases. The trim removed 5 bases at V and 8 bases at J, leaving 12 bases unmatched. The length of the CDR3 is 15 residues. The V gene's germline CDR1 is SGHTA and CDR2 FQGTGA. The CDR3 DNA sequence: TGTGCCAGCAGCCTACAGGGGTTGGACGGGCATGAGCAGTTCTTC. Its translation: CASSLQGLDGHEQFF.

This clone was detected ten times or more. This sequence joins TRBV29-1 and TRBJ1-1; no clear D gene. The V end was cut by 0 bases, the J end by 8 bases, with 7 bases between. CDR3 length: 11 amino acids. Germline CDR1 SQVTM, CDR2 ANQGSEA. CDR3 amino acids: CSVEDTIEAFF. The CDR3 DNA reads TGCAGCGTTGAAGATACAATAGAAGCTTTCTTT. The full variable domain, in which reference TRBV29-1 and TRBJ1-1 provide the parts outside the CDR3, is SAVISQKPSRDICQRGTSLTIQCQVDSQVTMMFWYRQQPGQSLTLIATANQGSEATYESGFVIDKFPISRPNLTFSTLTVSNMSPEDSSIYLCSVEDTIEAFFGQGTRLTVV.

As DNA, the CDR3 is TGTGCCAGCAGCCAAGAGTTCCTAGCGGGGGGGCCGGGCACCGGGGAGCTGTTTTTT. This sequence encodes CASSQEFLAGGPGTGELFF. The chain links TRBV4-2 to TRBJ2-2; 12 nucleotides line up with TRBD2. J lost 4 bases, V lost 0 bases, and 9 bases had no gene match. Germline lookup yields CDR1 LGHNA and CDR2 YNFKEQ. The CDR3 is 19 amino acids.

This clone appeared a single time. V gene TRBV6-5 combines with J gene TRBJ1-2; D unclear. The CDR3 spans 16 residues. The V end was cut by 3 bases, the J end by 6 bases, with 20 bases between. From germline, CDR1 is MNHEY and CDR2 SVGAGI. The CDR3: CASSYSVGFPVDGYTF. Here the CDR3 DNA reads TGTGCCAGCAGTTATTCTGTTGGCTTCCCAGTCGATGGCTACACCTTC.

The rearrangement joins TRBV6-5 to TRBJ2-7, with 7 bases aligning to TRBD1. V shed 4 bases, J shed 0 bases, and the junction held 6 bases outside the gene matches. The CDR3 extends over 15 amino acids. From germline, CDR1 is MNHEY and CDR2 SVGAGI. CDR3 sequence: CASSSLTGHSYEQYF. The CDR3 DNA sequence: TGTGCCAGCAGTTCCCTGACAGGGCACTCCTACGAGCAGTACTTC.

This sequence joins TRBV7-9 and TRBJ1-1; a possible D gene is TRBD1 (5 bases). In germline, CDR1 is SEHNR, CDR2 FQNEAQ (reference sequence). This CDR3 is 14 amino acids long. V was trimmed by 1 base and J by 1 base, leaving 7 bases between them. This chain's CDR3 is CASSLGQRNTEAFF. CDR3 DNA: TGTGCCAGCAGCTTAGGACAGAGGAACACTGAAGCTTTCTTT.

The genes are TRBV6-2 or TRBV6-3 and TRBJ1-5; 7 nucleotides line up with TRBD1. CDR3 length: 15 residues. Germline CDR1 is MNHEY and CDR2 is SVGEGT. V dropped 6 bases and J dropped 5; count of bases not matched to a gene: 10. As DNA, the CDR3 is TGTGCCAGCAGCCCTGGACAGGTACTCCATCAGCCCCAGCATTTT. Its protein is CASSPGQVLHQPQHF.

This clone was recorded only once. The chain joins TRBV24-1 to TRBJ1-5; no clear D. The V and J ends lost 9 bases and 5 bases respectively, with 4 bases between them. Germline-derived CDR1 and CDR2 are KGHDR and SFDVKD. This CDR3 has 10 amino acids. The CDR3 DNA reads as TGTGCCACCCGGGATCAGCCCCAGCATTTT. Translating gives CATRDQPQHF.

The CDR3 DNA reads TGTGCCAGCAGCCAAGATAGAGGGGGATGGCAACCACTTTATGGCTACACCTTC. It codes for CASSQDRGGWQPLYGYTF. The chain has TRBV14 and TRBJ1-2; D may be TRBD1 (6 bases). Deletions cut 0 bases from V and 5 bases from J, with 22 bases between. The CDR3 is made up of 18 amino acids. Germline V lookup: CDR1 SGHDN, CDR2 FVKESK.

This clone appeared a few times. V usage is TRBV11-2 and J usage is TRBJ1-2, with 9 bases identical to TRBD1. Germline CDR1 is SGHAT and CDR2 is FQNNGV. V trimming: 5 bases; J trimming: 2 bases; junction bases outside the gene matches: 6. The CDR3 runs to 15 residues. The CDR3 region is CASSRTGTGNYGYTF. The CDR3 coding sequence is TGTGCCAGCAGCAGAACCGGGACAGGGAACTATGGCTACACCTTC.

The chain joins TRBV24-1 to TRBJ2-5, with TRBD1 as a possible D gene (5 bases). This CDR3 has 13 amino acids. The V gene lost 3 bases and the J gene lost 4 bases, with 8 bases spanning the gap. CDR1 is KGHDR, CDR2 SFDVKD, per germline. The CDR3 sequence is CATSDGARETQYF. The CDR3 DNA reads as TGTGCCACCAGTGATGGGGCCAGAGAGACCCAGTACTTC.

The rearrangement joins TRBV10-3 to TRBJ2-3; D may be TRBD2 (6 bases). The V end lost 1 base, the J end lost 1 base, and 9 bases lay between the germline ends. The CDR3 loop spans 15 amino acids. Germline V gene data show CDR1 as ENHRY and CDR2 as SYGVKD. The CDR3, as DNA: TGTGCCATCAGTGAGTTATGGGAGGGCACAGATACGCAGTATTTT. This gives the protein CAISELWEGTDTQYF.